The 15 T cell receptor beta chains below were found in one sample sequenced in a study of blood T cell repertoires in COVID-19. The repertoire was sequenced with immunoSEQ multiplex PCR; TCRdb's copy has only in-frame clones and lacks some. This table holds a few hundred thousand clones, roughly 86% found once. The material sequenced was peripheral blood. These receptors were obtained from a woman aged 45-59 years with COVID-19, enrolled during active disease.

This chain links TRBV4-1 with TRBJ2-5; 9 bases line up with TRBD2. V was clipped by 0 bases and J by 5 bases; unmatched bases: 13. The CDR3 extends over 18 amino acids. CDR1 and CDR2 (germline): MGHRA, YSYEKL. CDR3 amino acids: CASSQDPSGGTRSETQYF. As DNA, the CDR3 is TGCGCCAGCAGCCAAGATCCAAGCGGGGGGACTCGTTCGGAGACCCAGTACTTC.

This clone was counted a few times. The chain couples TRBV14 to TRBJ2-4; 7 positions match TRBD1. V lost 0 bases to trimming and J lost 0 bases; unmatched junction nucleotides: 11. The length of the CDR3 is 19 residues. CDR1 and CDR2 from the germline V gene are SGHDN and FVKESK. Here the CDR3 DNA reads TGTGCCAGCAGCCAAGATTGCCGGGACAGTAGACTAGCCAAAAACATTCAGTACTTC. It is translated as CASSQDCRDSRLAKNIQYF.

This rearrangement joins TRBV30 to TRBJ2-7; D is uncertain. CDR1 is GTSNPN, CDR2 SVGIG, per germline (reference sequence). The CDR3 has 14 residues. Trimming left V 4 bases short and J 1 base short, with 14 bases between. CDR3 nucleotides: TGTGCCTGGATAACTCGTAATTCTTCCTACGAGCAGTACGTC. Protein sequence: CAWITRNSSYEQYV.

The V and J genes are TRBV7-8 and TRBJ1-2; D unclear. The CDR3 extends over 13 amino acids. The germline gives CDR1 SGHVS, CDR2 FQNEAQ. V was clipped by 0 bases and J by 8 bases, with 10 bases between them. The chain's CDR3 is CASSLAVTGGYTF. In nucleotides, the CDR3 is TGTGCCAGCAGCTTAGCAGTCACCGGGGGCTACACCTTC.

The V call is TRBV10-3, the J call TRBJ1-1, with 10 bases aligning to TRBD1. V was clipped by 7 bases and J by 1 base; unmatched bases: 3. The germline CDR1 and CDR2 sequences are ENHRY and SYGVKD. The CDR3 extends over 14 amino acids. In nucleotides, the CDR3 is TGTGCCATCACCCGGGACAGGGGGAACACTGAAGCTTTCTTT. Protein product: CAITRDRGNTEAFF.

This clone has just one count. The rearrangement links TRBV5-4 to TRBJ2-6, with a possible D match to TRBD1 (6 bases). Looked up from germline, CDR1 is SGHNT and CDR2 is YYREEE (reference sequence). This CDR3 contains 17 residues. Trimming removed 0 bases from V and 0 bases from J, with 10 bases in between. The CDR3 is CASSLDRALSGANVLTF. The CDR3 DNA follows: TGTGCCAGCAGCTTGGACAGGGCGCTCTCTGGGGCCAACGTCCTGACTTTC.

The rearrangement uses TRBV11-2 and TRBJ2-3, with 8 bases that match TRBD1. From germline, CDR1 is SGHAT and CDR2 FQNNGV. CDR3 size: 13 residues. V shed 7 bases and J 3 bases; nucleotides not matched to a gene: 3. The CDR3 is CASKRQGTDTQYF. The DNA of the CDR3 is TGTGCCAGCAAACGACAGGGGACAGATACGCAGTATTTT.

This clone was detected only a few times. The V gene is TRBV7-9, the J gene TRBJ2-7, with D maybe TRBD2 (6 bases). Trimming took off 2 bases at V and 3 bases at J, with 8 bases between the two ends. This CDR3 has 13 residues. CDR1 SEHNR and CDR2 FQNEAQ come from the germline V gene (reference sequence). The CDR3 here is CASSLMGGYEQYF. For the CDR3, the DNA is TGTGCCAGCAGCTTAATGGGGGGCTACGAGCAGTACTTC.

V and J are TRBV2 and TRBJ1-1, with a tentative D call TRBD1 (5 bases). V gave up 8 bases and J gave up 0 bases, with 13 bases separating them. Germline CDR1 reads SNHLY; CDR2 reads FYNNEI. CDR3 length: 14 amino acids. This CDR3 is CASESGLMNTEAFF. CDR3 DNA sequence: TGTGCCAGCGAATCGGGACTTATGAACACTGAAGCTTTCTTT. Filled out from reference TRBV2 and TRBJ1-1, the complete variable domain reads EPEVTQTPSHQVTQMGQEVILRCVPISNHLYFYWYRQILGQKVEFLVSFYNNEISEKSEIFDDQFSVERPDGSNFTLKIRSTKLEDSAMYFCASESGLMNTEAFFGQGTRLTVV.

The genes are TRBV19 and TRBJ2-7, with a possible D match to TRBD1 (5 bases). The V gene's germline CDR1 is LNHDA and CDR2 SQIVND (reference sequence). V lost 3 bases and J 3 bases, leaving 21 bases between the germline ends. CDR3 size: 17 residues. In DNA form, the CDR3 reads TGTGCCAGTAGTATGGGGTCGTGGGGCTCTAAAAACTACGAGCAGTACTTC. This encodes CASSMGSWGSKNYEQYF.

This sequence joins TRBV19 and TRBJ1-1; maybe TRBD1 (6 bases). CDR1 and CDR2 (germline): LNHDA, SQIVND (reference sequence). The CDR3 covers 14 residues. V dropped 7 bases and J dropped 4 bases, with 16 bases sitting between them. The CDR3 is CASKGLGATTEAFF. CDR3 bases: TGTGCCAGTAAAGGGCTGGGGGCGACCACTGAAGCTTTCTTT.

The CDR3 region is CASSIEQGFRQPQHF. The CDR3 bases are TGTGCCAGTAGTATCGAACAGGGCTTTCGTCAGCCCCAGCATTTT. The chain joins TRBV19 to TRBJ1-5; D might be TRBD1 (6 bases). The V gene lost 3 bases and the J gene lost 6 bases, with 15 bases spanning the gap. The V gene's germline CDR1 is LNHDA and CDR2 SQIVND (reference sequence). The CDR3 totals 15 residues.

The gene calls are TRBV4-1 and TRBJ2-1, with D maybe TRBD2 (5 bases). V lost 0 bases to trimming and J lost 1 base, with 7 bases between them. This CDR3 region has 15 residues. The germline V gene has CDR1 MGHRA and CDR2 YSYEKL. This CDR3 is CASSQESGSYNEQFF. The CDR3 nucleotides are TGCGCCAGCAGCCAAGAAAGCGGTTCCTACAATGAGCAGTTCTTC.

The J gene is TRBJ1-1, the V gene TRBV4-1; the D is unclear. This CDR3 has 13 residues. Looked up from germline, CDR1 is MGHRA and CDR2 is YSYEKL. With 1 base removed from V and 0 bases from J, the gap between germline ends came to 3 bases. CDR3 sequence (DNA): TGCGCCAGCAGCCAAGGAGTGAACACTGAAGCTTTCTTT. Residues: CASSQGVNTEAFF.

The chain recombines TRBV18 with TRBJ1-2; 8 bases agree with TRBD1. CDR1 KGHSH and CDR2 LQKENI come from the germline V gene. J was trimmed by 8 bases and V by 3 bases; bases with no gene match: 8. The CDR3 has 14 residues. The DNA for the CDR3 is TGTGCCAGCTCACCGAAGGACAGGGCGGAGGGCTACACCTTC. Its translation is CASSPKDRAEGYTF.